The rows below give T cell receptor beta chains drawn from one sample of a study of blood T cell repertoires in COVID-19. Profiled with immunoSEQ multiplex PCR; TCRdb holds only in-frame clones, not every one. The table lists roughly 250,000 clones, about four fifths of them singletons. Sequencing used peripheral blood. Every receptor here comes from a man aged 50 or older with acute or convalescent COVID-19. Each CDR3 is given with its conserved first and last residue. Fields, in order: V gene, D gene, J gene, clone size, CDR3 protein, CDR3 DNA. A D gene is named only where the DNA matches it firmly. The listing skips clone size in some rows; elsewhere it reads once, few, many or a size class.

TRBV27	.	TRBJ2-2	.	CASSSRSRTYLPGELFF	TGTGCCAGCAGTTCGAGGTCCAGGACTTATTTACCCGGGGAGCTGTTTTTT
TRBV19	.	TRBJ2-1	.	CASSMVLRGSSYNEQFF	TGTGCCAGTAGTATGGTGTTGAGAGGGTCATCCTACAATGAGCAGTTCTTC
TRBV30	TRBD1	TRBJ1-2	once	CAWSVDRGGYTF	TGTGCCTGGAGTGTGGACAGGGGTGGCTACACCTTC
TRBV3-1/TRBV3-2	TRBD2	TRBJ2-1	.	CASSHTGTSNEQFF	TGTGCCAGCAGCCACACCGGGACTAGCAATGAGCAGTTCTTC
TRBV18	TRBD2	TRBJ2-2	.	CASSTLAANTGELFF	TGTGCCAGCTCAACCCTAGCGGCTAACACCGGGGAGCTGTTTTTT
TRBV19	TRBD1	TRBJ1-2	.	CASSMDRKSYGYTF	TGTGCCAGTAGTATGGACAGGAAAAGCTATGGCTACACCTTC
TRBV6-2/TRBV6-3	TRBD1	TRBJ2-2	few	CASSSDRVGTGELFF	TGTGCCAGCAGTTCGGACAGGGTTGGGACCGGGGAGCTGTTTTTT
TRBV2	TRBD1	TRBJ2-6	.	CASTPRTGHYSSSGANVLTF	TGTGCCAGCACGCCCAGGACAGGCCACTATTCCTCCTCTGGGGCCAACGTCCTGACTTTC
TRBV10-1	.	TRBJ2-5	.	CASSESRRLEFKETQYF	TGCGCCAGCAGTGAGTCGAGGAGACTAGAGTTTAAAGAGACCCAGTACTTC
TRBV7-6	.	TRBJ1-3	.	CASSFTGTSSGNTIYF	TGTGCCAGCAGCTTTACAGGGACAAGCTCTGGAAACACCATATATTTT
TRBV6-5	TRBD1	TRBJ1-4	.	CASASGTAYEKLFF	TGTGCCAGCGCCTCCGGGACAGCCTATGAAAAACTGTTTTTT
TRBV11-3	.	TRBJ1-3	many	CASSFDSASGNTIYF	TGTGCCAGCAGCTTTGACAGCGCCTCTGGAAACACCATATATTTT
TRBV5-1	.	TRBJ1-1	once	CASSLTVLTNTEAFF	TGCGCCAGCAGCTTAACGGTTCTCACGAACACTGAAGCTTTCTTT
TRBV5-4	.	TRBJ1-2	.	CASSLGHPEGYTF	TGTGCCAGCAGCTTGGGCCACCCGGAGGGCTACACCTTC
TRBV10-3	.	TRBJ1-4	.	CAISVGGEKLFF	TGTGCCATCAGTGTAGGGGGTGAAAAACTGTTTTTT
TRBV12-3/TRBV12-4	.	TRBJ1-1	.	CASSNRAVAFF	TGTGCCAGCAGTAACAGGGCCGTGGCTTTCTTT
TRBV5-4	.	TRBJ2-1	.	CASSLGLSGEYNEQFF	TGTGCCAGCAGCTTAGGATTGTCAGGTGAATACAATGAGCAGTTCTTC
TRBV3-1/TRBV3-2	TRBD1	TRBJ1-1	.	CASSRGQGAAFF	TGTGCCAGCAGCCGGGGCCAGGGGGCGGCTTTCTTT
TRBV29-1	TRBD1	TRBJ1-2	.	CSVEDRTGFVYGYTF	TGCAGCGTTGAAGATCGGACAGGGTTTGTCTATGGCTACACCTTC
TRBV7-9	.	TRBJ1-1	.	CASSSQSGSARGYSAEAFF	TGTGCCAGCAGCTCACAATCTGGTAGCGCCCGCGGATATAGCGCTGAAGCTTTCTTT
TRBV7-6	TRBD2	TRBJ2-1	.	CASRAGLAGYNEQFF	TGTGCCAGCAGGGCAGGACTAGCGGGCTACAATGAGCAGTTCTTC
TRBV6-5	.	TRBJ1-1	.	CASSPGQATRRAFF	TGTGCCAGCAGTCCAGGGCAGGCAACTCGAAGGGCTTTCTTT
TRBV6-5	.	TRBJ2-7	.	CASSLFDSAGYEQYF	TGTGCCAGCAGTCTTTTCGACAGCGCCGGGTACGAGCAGTACTTC
TRBV2	.	TRBJ1-2	.	CASTRGRGGYGYTF	TGTGCCAGCACCCGCGGGCGGGGAGGGTATGGCTACACCTTC
TRBV6-5	TRBD2	TRBJ2-1	once	CASSLGTSGGNEQFF	TGTGCCAGCAGTCTCGGGACTAGCGGGGGTAATGAGCAGTTCTTC
TRBV9	TRBD2	TRBJ2-7	.	CASSVGSSGREQYF	TGTGCCAGCAGCGTAGGATCTAGCGGACGCGAGCAGTACTTC
TRBV6-5	TRBD2	TRBJ2-1	.	CASGPFRAGGSEQFF	TGTGCCAGCGGCCCGTTTCGGGCGGGAGGTAGTGAGCAGTTCTTC
TRBV7-9	.	TRBJ2-5	.	CASSLAGGGETQYF	TGTGCCAGCAGCTTAGCGGGGGGTGGTGAGACCCAGTACTTC
TRBV5-1	.	TRBJ1-2	.	CASSPGVGGPYYGYTF	TGCGCCAGCAGCCCTGGGGTTGGAGGGCCCTACTATGGCTACACCTTC
TRBV3-1/TRBV3-2	TRBD2	TRBJ2-1	.	CASSLGLAGVRGNEQFF	TGTGCCAGCAGCCTCGGACTAGCGGGAGTAAGAGGGAATGAGCAGTTCTTC
TRBV9	.	TRBJ1-3	.	CASSVGQVSGNTIYF	TGTGCCAGCAGCGTGGGTCAGGTCTCTGGAAACACCATATATTTT
TRBV7-9	TRBD2	TRBJ2-5	.	CASSYSSGGAETQYF	TGTGCCAGCAGCTATTCTAGCGGGGGGGCAGAGACCCAGTACTTC